The rows below give T cell receptor beta chains drawn from one sample of a study of T cell responses to AZD1222 COVID-19 vaccine. TCRdb keeps only in-frame clones here, not all; method: immunoSEQ multiplex PCR. The sample contains 100,000 to 150,000 clones, 70% to 90% of which appear only once. The material was peripheral blood, obtained on day 0 of AZD1222 vaccination. These receptors were taken from an adult in good health. Both conserved end residues are part of each CDR3. A D gene is named only where the DNA matches it firmly. Expanded clones get a size class; other rows say once, few or many, or leave the size out.

>TRBJ2-5|TRBV18|TRBD2|once
CASSNGGTSGQETQYF
TGTGCCAGCTCAAACGGAGGGACTAGCGGCCAAGAGACCCAGTACTTC
>TRBJ2-3|TRBV7-3|TRBD2|few
CASRKAGAQDTQYF
TGTGCCAGCAGGAAAGCGGGAGCGCAAGATACGCAGTATTTT
>TRBJ2-2|TRBV28|TRBD2|few
CASSSGSQGGELFF
TGTGCCAGCTCCAGCGGGAGTCAAGGCGGGGAGCTGTTTTTT
>TRBJ2-7|TRBV4-3|TRBD2|few
CASSQGAGGSYEQYF
TGCGCCAGCAGCCAAGGGGCGGGAGGGTCCTACGAGCAGTACTTC
>TRBJ2-1|TRBV5-4|TRBD2|.
CASSLGLAGGPHNEQFF
TGTGCCAGCAGTCTGGGGCTAGCGGGAGGTCCGCACAATGAGCAGTTCTTC
>TRBJ1-2|TRBV28|.|.
CASSLRERRGYTF
TGTGCCAGCAGTTTGAGGGAGCGGCGGGGCTACACCTTC
>TRBJ2-7|TRBV10-1|TRBD1|.
CASSDRTGAGEQYF
TGCGCCAGCAGTGACCGGACAGGGGCGGGTGAGCAGTACTTC
>TRBJ1-3|TRBV24-1|.|.
CATSDPGEGNTIYF
TGTGCCACCAGTGATCCAGGGGAAGGAAACACCATATATTTT
>TRBJ1-5|TRBV6-5|.|.
CASRWEHNQPQHF
TGTGCCAGCAGGTGGGAACACAATCAGCCCCAGCATTTT
>TRBJ2-7|TRBV27|.|.
CASRPPYSESYEQYF
TGTGCCAGCAGACCACCGTACAGCGAATCCTACGAGCAGTACTTC
>TRBJ2-5|TRBV7-9|TRBD1|.
CASTGTGHQETQYF
TGTGCCAGCACCGGGACAGGCCACCAAGAGACCCAGTACTTC
>TRBJ2-2|TRBV19|.|.
CASSGAANTGELFF
TGTGCCAGTAGTGGGGCAGCGAACACCGGGGAGCTGTTTTTT
>TRBJ1-6|TRBV7-9|.|.
CASSLVRGLDSPLHF
TGTGCCAGCAGCTTAGTCAGGGGTTTGGATTCACCCCTCCACTTT
>TRBJ2-5|TRBV7-9|.|few
CASSKQRGGQETQYF
TGTGCCAGCAGCAAACAACGGGGCGGCCAAGAGACCCAGTACTTC
>TRBJ2-1|TRBV6-5|.|.
CASSGASNFPRQFF
TGTGCCAGCAGCGGGGCCTCTAACTTTCCACGGCAGTTCTTC
>TRBJ1-6|TRBV2|.|.
CASSLWALHF
TGTGCCAGCAGTCTCTGGGCCCTCCACTTT
>TRBJ2-2|TRBV27|TRBD2|.
CASSKRGGTGELFF
TGTGCCAGCAGTAAACGGGGGGGCACCGGGGAGCTGTTTTTT
>TRBJ2-5|TRBV6-6|.|.
CASSYQRQSGETQYF
TGTGCCAGCAGTTACCAGCGTCAGTCGGGGGAGACCCAGTACTTC
>TRBJ2-2|TRBV3-1/TRBV3-2|TRBD2|.
CASSQDSWTSGGNTGELFF
TGTGCCAGCAGCCAAGATTCCTGGACTAGCGGGGGGAACACCGGGGAGCTGTTTTTT
>TRBJ1-1|TRBV2|.|.
CASSEVDLTMAFF
TGTGCCAGCAGTGAAGTCGACCTGACCATGGCTTTCTTT
>TRBJ1-4|TRBV28|TRBD1|.
CASTPPPGTAHEKLFF
TGTGCCAGCACTCCGCCGCCCGGGACAGCTCATGAAAAACTGTTTTTT
>TRBJ2-3|TRBV19|TRBD1|.
CASSPGTGADTQYF
TGTGCCAGTAGTCCGGGGACAGGGGCAGATACGCAGTATTTT
>TRBJ2-7|TRBV27|TRBD2|.
CASSPRGGTYEQYF
TGTGCCAGCAGCCCCCGGGGGGGGACCTACGAGCAGTACTTC
>TRBJ1-3|TRBV6-5|.|.
CASSQPTGTGNTIYF
TGTGCCAGCAGTCAACCGACCGGGACGGGAAACACCATATATTTT
>TRBJ1-5|TRBV28|TRBD1|.
CASSYRGPGNQPQHF
TGTGCCAGCAGTTACAGGGGGCCTGGCAATCAGCCCCAGCATTTT
>TRBJ2-7|TRBV2|.|.
CASSPFYEQYF
TGTGCCAGCAGCCCCTTCTACGAGCAGTACTTC
>TRBJ2-7|TRBV2|.|.
CASSAYEQYF
TGTGCCAGCAGTGCGTACGAGCAGTACTTC
>TRBJ2-7|TRBV27|TRBD1|.
CASSLLGQGGGEQYF
TGTGCCAGCAGCCTTCTGGGACAGGGAGGGGGCGAGCAGTACTTC
>TRBJ2-3|TRBV6-5|TRBD2|.
CASRGLAYADTQYF
TGTGCCAGCAGGGGACTAGCTTATGCAGATACGCAGTATTTT
>TRBJ2-2|TRBV18|TRBD1|.
CASSPQGKQAGELFF
TGTGCCAGCTCGCCACAGGGGAAGCAGGCCGGGGAGCTGTTTTTT
>TRBJ1-2|TRBV28|.|.
CASSLLTGRGYTF
TGTGCCAGCAGTTTACTCACCGGGAGGGGCTACACCTTC
>TRBJ2-7|TRBV28|.|.
CASSSTREQYF
TGTGCCAGCAGTTCAACCCGCGAGCAGTACTTC
>TRBJ2-1|TRBV3-1/TRBV3-2|TRBD2|few
CASSQAKGRDIQDEQFF
TGTGCCAGCAGCCAAGCCAAGGGGAGGGATATACAAGATGAGCAGTTCTTC
>TRBJ1-1|TRBV19|.|.
CASRAGQSTSETEAFF
TGTGCCAGTAGGGCAGGACAGTCAACGAGTGAAACTGAAGCTTTCTTT
>TRBJ2-6|TRBV30|.|.
CAWSVLSGTSGANVLTF
TGTGCCTGGAGTGTTCTCTCCGGGACCTCTGGGGCCAACGTCCTGACTTTC
>TRBJ1-6|TRBV5-1|.|.
CASSLRERWDSPLHF
TGCGCCAGCAGCCTAAGGGAACGTTGGGATTCACCCCTCCACTTT